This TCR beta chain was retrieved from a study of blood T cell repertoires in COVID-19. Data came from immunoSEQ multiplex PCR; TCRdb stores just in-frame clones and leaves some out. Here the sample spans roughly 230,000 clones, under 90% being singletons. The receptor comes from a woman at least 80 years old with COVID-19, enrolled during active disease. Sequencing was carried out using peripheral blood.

CDR3 bases: TGTGCCAGCTCATCTGGACAGGGCAAAGATCAGCCCCAGCATTTT. This gives the protein CASSSGQGKDQPQHF. The chain uses TRBV18 and TRBJ1-5; 8 positions match TRBD1. Germline values: CDR1 KGHSH, CDR2 LQKENI. The CDR3 extends over 15 amino acids. V was pared by 5 bases and J by 5 bases, with 8 bases of the junction left unmatched.